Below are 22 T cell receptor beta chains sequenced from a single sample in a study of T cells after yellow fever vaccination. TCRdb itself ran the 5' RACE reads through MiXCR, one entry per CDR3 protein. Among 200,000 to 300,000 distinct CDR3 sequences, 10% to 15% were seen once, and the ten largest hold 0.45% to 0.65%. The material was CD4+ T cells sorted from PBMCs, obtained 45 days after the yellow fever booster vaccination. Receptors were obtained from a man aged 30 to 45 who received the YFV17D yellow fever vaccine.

The DNA of the CDR3 is TGTGCCAGCAGTTTGGGTACGAGATTAATCTCCTACAATGAGCAGTTCTTC. Protein sequence: CASSLGTRLISYNEQFF. J is TRBJ2-1 and V is TRBV28; D call uncertain. This CDR3 has 17 amino acids. Germline loops: CDR1 MDHEN, CDR2 SYDVKM. Trimming cost V 3 bases and J 0 bases, with 15 bases left between them.

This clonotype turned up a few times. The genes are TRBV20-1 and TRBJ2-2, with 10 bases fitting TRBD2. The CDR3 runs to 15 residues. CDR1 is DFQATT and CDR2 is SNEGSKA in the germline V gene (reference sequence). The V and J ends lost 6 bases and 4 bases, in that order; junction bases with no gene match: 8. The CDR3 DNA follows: TGCAGTGCAAAGGCTAGCGGGAGTGGCACCGGGGAGCTGTTTTTT. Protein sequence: CSAKASGSGTGELFF.

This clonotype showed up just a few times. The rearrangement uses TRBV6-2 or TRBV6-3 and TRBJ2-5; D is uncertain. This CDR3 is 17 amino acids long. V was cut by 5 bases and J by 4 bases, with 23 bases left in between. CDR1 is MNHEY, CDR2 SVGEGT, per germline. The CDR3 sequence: CASSQFTSLLPGETQYF. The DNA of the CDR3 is TGTGCCAGCAGTCAATTTACCTCGTTACTCCCCGGAGAGACCCAGTACTTC.

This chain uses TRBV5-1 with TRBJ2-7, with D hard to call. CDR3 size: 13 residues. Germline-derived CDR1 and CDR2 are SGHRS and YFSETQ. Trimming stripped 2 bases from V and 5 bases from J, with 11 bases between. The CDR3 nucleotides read TGCGCCAGCAGCTTAGTGGGCGGCGACGAGCAGTACTTC. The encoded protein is CASSLVGGDEQYF.

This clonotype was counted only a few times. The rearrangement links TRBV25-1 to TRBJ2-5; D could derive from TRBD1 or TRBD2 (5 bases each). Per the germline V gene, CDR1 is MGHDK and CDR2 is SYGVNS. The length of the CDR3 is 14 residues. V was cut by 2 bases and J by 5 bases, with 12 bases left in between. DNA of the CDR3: TGTGCCAGCAGTGAAGGGGGTCTCGGGGAGACCCAGTACTTC. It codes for CASSEGGLGETQYF.

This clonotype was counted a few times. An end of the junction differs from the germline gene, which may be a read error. CDR3 protein: CASNLAPGRGGTQYF. The CDR3 DNA is TGTGCCAGCAACTTAGCCCCAGGCAGAGGGGGGACCCAGTACTTC. J is TRBJ2-5 and V is TRBV7-2; possible D gene TRBD1, 6 bases. Germline loops: CDR1 SGHTA, CDR2 FQGNSA. The CDR3 runs to 15 residues.

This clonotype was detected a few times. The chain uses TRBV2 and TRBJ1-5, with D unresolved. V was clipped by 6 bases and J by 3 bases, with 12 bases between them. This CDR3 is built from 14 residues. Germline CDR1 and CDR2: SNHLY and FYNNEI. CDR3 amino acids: CASSAETFNQPQHF. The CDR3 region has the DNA TGTGCCAGCAGCGCAGAGACCTTCAATCAGCCCCAGCATTTT. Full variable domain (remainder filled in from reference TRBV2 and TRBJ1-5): EPEVTQTPSHQVTQMGQEVILRCVPISNHLYFYWYRQILGQKVEFLVSFYNNEISEKSEIFDDQFSVERPDGSNFTLKIRSTKLEDSAMYFCASSAETFNQPQHFGDGTRLSIL.

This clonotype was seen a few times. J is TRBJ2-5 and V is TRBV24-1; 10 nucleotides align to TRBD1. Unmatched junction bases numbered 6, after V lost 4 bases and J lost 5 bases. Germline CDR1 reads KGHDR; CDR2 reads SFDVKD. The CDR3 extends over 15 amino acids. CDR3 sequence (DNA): TGTGCCACCAGTGAGTCCGGACAGGGGGGCGAGACCCAGTACTTC. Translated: CATSESGQGGETQYF.

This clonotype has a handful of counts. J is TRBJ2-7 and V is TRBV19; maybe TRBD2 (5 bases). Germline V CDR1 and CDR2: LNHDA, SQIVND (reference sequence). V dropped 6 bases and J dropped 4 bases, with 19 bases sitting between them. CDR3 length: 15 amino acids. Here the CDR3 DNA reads TGTGCCAGTAGCGCAGCATCCCTCGAGGGTTACGAGCAGTACTTC. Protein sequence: CASSAASLEGYEQYF. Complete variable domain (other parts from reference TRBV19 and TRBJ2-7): DGGITQSPKYLFRKEGQNVTLSCEQNLNHDAMYWYRQDPGQGLRLIYYSQIVNDFQKGDIAEGYSVSREKKESFPLTVTSAQKNPTAFYLCASSAASLEGYEQYFGPGTRLTVT.

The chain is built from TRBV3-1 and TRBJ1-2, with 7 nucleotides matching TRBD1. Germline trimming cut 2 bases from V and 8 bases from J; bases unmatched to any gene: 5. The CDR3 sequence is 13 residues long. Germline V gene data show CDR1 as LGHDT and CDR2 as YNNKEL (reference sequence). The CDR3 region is CASSQTQGRGYTF. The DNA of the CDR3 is TGTGCCAGCAGCCAAACACAGGGGAGAGGCTACACCTTC.

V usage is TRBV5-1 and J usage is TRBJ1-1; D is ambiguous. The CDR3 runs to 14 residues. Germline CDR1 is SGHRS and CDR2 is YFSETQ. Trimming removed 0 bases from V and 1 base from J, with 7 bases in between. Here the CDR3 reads CASSLDAANTEAFF. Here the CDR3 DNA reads TGCGCCAGCAGCTTGGATGCGGCGAACACTGAAGCTTTCTTT.

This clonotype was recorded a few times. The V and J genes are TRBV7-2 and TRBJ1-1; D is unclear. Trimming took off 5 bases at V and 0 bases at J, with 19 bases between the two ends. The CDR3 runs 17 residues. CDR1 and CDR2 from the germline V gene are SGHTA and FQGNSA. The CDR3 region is CASSAGRLLRVNTEAFF. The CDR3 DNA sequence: TGTGCCAGCAGCGCCGGACGGCTTCTTAGGGTGAACACTGAAGCTTTCTTT. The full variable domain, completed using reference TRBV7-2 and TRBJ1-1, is GAGVSQSPSNKVTEKGKDVELRCDPISGHTALYWYRQSLGQGLEFLIYFQGNSAPDKSGLPSDRFSAERTGGSVSTLTIQRTQQEDSAVYLCASSAGRLLRVNTEAFFGQGTRLTVV.

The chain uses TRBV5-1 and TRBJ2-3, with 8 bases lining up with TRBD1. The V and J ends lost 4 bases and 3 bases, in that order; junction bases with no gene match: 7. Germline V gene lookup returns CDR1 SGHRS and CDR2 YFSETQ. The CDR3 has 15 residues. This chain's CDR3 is CASSIDRGRTDTQYF. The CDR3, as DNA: TGCGCCAGCAGCATCGACAGGGGAAGGACAGATACGCAGTATTTT.

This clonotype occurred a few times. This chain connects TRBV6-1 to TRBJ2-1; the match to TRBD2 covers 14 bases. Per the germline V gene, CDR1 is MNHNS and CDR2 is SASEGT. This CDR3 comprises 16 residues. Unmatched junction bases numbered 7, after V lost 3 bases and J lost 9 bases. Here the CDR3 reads CASSDPGLAGGGEQFF. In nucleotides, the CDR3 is TGTGCCAGCAGTGACCCCGGACTAGCGGGAGGCGGTGAGCAGTTCTTC.

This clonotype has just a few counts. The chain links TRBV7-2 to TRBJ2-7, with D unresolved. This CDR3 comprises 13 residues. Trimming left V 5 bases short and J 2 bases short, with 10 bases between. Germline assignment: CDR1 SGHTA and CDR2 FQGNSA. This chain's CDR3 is CASSRARAYEQYF. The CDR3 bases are TGTGCCAGCAGCCGGGCCCGAGCCTACGAGCAGTACTTC.

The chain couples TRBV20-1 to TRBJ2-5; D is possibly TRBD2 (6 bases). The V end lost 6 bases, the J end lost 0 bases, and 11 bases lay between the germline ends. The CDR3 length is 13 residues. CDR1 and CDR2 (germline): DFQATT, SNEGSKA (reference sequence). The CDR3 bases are TGCAGTGCCGGGGGAAATAACCAAGAGACCCAGTACTTC. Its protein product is CSAGGNNQETQYF.

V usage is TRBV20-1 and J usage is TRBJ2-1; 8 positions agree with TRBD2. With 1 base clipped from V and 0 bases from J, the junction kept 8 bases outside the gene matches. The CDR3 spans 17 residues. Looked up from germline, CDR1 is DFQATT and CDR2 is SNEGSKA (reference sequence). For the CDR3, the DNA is TGCAGTGCTAGAGGTGGTAGCGGGATAGTCTCCTACAATGAGCAGTTCTTC. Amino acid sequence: CSARGGSGIVSYNEQFF.

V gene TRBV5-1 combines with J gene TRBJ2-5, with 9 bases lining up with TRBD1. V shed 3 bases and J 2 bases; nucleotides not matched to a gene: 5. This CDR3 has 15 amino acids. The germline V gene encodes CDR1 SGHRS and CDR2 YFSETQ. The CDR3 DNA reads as TGCGCCAGCAGCTCCGGGACAGGGCCTCAAGAGACCCAGTACTTC. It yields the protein CASSSGTGPQETQYF.

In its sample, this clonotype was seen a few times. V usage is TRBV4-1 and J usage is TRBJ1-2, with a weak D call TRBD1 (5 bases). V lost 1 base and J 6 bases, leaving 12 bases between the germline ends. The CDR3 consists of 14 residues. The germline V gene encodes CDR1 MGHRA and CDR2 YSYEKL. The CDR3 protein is CASSQGGIPNGYTF. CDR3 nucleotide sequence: TGCGCCAGCAGCCAAGGGGGCATCCCCAATGGCTACACCTTC.

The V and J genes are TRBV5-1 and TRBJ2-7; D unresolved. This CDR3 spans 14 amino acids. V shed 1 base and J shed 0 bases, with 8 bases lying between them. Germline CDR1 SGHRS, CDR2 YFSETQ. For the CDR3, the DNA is TGCGCCAGCAGCTTGCTGGCGACCTCCTACGAGCAGTACTTC. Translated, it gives CASSLLATSYEQYF.

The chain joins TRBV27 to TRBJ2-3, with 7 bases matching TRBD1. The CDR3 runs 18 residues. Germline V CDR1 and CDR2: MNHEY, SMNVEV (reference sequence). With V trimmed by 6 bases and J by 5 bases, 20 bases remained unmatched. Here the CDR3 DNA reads TGTGCCAGCAGCTTGCGATTATTACCCGGGGCAGGGGGAGATACGCAGTATTTT. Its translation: CASSLRLLPGAGGDTQYF.

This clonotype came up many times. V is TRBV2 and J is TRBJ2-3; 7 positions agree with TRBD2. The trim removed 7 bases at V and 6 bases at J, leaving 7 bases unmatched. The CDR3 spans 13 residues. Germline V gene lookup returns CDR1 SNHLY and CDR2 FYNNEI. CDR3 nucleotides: TGTGCCAGCATGGCGGGAGTGGTGGATACGCAGTATTTT. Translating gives CASMAGVVDTQYF.